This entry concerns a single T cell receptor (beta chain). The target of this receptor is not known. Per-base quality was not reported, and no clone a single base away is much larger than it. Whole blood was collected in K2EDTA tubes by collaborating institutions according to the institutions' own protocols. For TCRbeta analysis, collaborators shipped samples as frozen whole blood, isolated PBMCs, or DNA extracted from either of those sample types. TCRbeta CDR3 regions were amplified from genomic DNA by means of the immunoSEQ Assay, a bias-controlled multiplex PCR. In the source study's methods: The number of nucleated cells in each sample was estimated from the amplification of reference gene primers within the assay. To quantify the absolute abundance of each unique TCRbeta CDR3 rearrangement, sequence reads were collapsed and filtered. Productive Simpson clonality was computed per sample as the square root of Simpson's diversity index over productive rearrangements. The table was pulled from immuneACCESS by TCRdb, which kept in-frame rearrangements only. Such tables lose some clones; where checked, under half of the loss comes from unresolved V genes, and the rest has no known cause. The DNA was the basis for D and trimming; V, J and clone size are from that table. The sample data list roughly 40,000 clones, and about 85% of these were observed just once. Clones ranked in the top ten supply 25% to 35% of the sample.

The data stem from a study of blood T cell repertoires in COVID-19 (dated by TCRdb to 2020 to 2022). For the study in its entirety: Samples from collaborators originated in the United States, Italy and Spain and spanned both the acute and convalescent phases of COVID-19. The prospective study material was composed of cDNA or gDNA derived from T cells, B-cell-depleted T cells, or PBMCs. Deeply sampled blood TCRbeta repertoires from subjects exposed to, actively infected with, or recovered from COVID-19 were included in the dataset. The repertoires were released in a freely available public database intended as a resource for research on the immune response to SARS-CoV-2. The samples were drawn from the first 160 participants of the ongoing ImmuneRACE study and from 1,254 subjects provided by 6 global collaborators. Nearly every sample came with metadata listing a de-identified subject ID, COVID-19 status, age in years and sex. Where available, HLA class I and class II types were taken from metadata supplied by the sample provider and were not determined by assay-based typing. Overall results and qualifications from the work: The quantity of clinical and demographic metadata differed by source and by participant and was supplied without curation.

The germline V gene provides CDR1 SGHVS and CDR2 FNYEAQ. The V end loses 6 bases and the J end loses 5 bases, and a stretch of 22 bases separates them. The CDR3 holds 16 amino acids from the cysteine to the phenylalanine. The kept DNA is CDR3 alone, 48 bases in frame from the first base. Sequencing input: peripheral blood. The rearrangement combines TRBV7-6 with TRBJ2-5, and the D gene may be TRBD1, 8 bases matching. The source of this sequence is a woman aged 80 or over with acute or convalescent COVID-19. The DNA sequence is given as TGTGCCAGCAGGTCACAGGGGGGGAGGGCCGAGGAGACCCAGTACTTC. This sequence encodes CASRSQGGRAEETQYF.